This T cell receptor beta chain was obtained from a study of CD8 T cells in Susac syndrome. Random-hexamer reverse transcription was applied to roughly 0.45 to 1 ug RNA. The CDR3 of TCR beta was amplified by immunoSEQ multiplex PCR across 54 Vbeta and 13 Jbeta. MiXCR was run by TCRdb on the immunoSEQ multiplex PCR reads, yielding one entry per CDR3 protein. The sample includes approximately 190,000 distinct CDR3 sequences, approximately 96% of them seen just once. TCR beta sequences were obtained from blood CD8+ and CD4+ T cells. TEMRA cells were FACS-enriched, unlike CD8+ and CD4+ T cells, which were negatively isolated. This CDR3 has 14 amino acids. Germline V lookup: CDR1 LNHDA, CDR2 SQIVND (reference sequence). V lost 2 bases to trimming and J lost 13 bases; unmatched junction nucleotides: 8.

This receptor was identified in a human donor with Susac syndrome. This chain uses TRBV19 with TRBJ2-5, with 12 nucleotides matching TRBD2. The sequenced material came from CD4+ T cells from PBMCs. CDR3 bases: TGTGCCAGTAGTATACAGACTAGCGGGGGCCGCATGTACTTC. It translates to CASSIQTSGGRMYF.